Listed here are 8 T cell receptor beta chains from one sample, sequenced in a study of shared clonotypes between healthy human individuals (dated by TCRdb to 2018 to 2020). Library preparation used the immunoSEQ multiplex PCR assay. TCRdb re-hosts the immuneACCESS table, in-frame sequences only. Its copies lack some clones; in the studies checked, an unresolved V gene accounts for under half of them, and the cause for the rest is not known. The sample table lists just over 2,000,000 clones, approximately 95% of them with a count of one. 1.1% of the sample is in the top ten clones. CD8 naive samples consisted of CD45RO-negative cells that were positively selected for CCR7, yielding a CD45RA+CCR7+ population without TemRA cells. The material sequenced was naive CD8+ T cells sorted from blood. The label giving this sample's cell subset or site can be read as: CD45RA+CCR7+. The receptors derive from a man younger than 35 in good health.

Points on this clone: Distinct nucleotide sequences in the sample also encode this CDR3. The gene calls are TRBV4-1 and TRBJ2-7; no definite D call. V was pared by 1 base and J by 2 bases, with 6 bases between. Germline V gene sequence: CDR1 MGHRA, CDR2 YSYEKL. The CDR3 is made up of 13 amino acids. CDR3 protein: CASSQAEAYEQYF. DNA of the CDR3: TGCGCCAGCAGCCAAGCCGAAGCCTACGAGCAGTACTTC.

The V and J genes are TRBV15 and TRBJ2-7; 9 bases fit TRBD1. Trimming removed 3 bases from V and 6 bases from J; junction bases left unmatched: 9. The CDR3 totals 15 residues. CDR1 and CDR2 (germline): LNHNV, YYDKDF (reference sequence). The CDR3 loop is CATSSPWTGVGEQYF. The CDR3 DNA reads as TGTGCCACCAGCAGCCCCTGGACAGGGGTCGGCGAGCAGTACTTC. Supplemented by reference TRBV15 and TRBJ2-7, the full variable domain reads DAMVIQNPRYQVTQFGKPVTLSCSQTLNHNVMYWYQQKSSQAPKLLFHYYDKDFNNEADTPDNFQSRRPNTSFCFLDIRSPGLGDTAMYLCATSSPWTGVGEQYFGPGTRLTVT.

The CDR3 loop reads CASSLAGTGIDGYTF. CDR3 sequence (DNA): TGTGCCAGCAGCTTGGCTGGGACAGGGATCGATGGCTACACCTTC. The chain links TRBV5-6 to TRBJ1-2, with 9 bases lining up with TRBD1. The CDR3 spans 15 residues. V lost 0 bases to trimming and J lost 6 bases; unmatched junction nucleotides: 6. Germline-derived CDR1 and CDR2 are SGHDT and YYEEEE.

The J gene is TRBJ1-2, the V gene TRBV6-1; 9 nucleotides match TRBD1. CDR1 and CDR2 from the germline V gene are MNHNS and SASEGT. The V gene end was trimmed by 2 bases and the J gene end by 3 bases; junction bases not matched to a gene: 7. The CDR3 is made up of 16 amino acids. The CDR3 here is CASSELQGAFDYGYTF. The CDR3 coding sequence is TGTGCCAGCAGTGAATTACAGGGGGCTTTCGACTATGGCTACACCTTC.

The rearrangement joins TRBV28 to TRBJ1-1, with D perhaps TRBD1 (6 bases). Trimming removed 5 bases from V and 3 bases from J, with 19 bases in between. The CDR3 runs to 16 residues. Germline V CDR1 and CDR2: MDHEN, SYDVKM. CDR3 sequence: CASSQPKGQRYTEAFF. Written as DNA, the CDR3 is TGTGCCAGCAGTCAACCCAAAGGACAGCGATACACTGAAGCTTTCTTT.

The chain recombines TRBV7-9 with TRBJ1-1, with D possibly matching TRBD1 (5 bases). The CDR3 loop spans 10 amino acids. Per the germline V gene, CDR1 is SEHNR and CDR2 is FQNEAQ (reference sequence). CDR3 sequence: CAMGGTEAFF. The CDR3 coding sequence is TGTGCTATGGGGGGCACTGAAGCTTTCTTT. The full variable domain, its missing parts supplied by reference TRBV7-9 and TRBJ1-1, is DTGVSQNPRHKITKRGQNVTFRCDPISEHNRLYWYRQTLGQGPEFLTYFQNEAQLEKSRLLSDRFSAERPKGSFSTLEIQRTEQGDSAMYLCAMGGTEAFFGQGTRLTVV.

CDR3 DNA sequence: TGTGCCAGTAGTACGACAGGGGGTTCGACTAACTATGGCTACACCTTC. As protein: CASSTTGGSTNYGYTF. This chain uses TRBV19 with TRBJ1-2; 9 bases fit TRBD1. Germline CDR1 and CDR2: LNHDA and SQIVND (reference sequence). V gave up 4 bases and J gave up 0 bases; unmatched junction bases: 6. The CDR3 runs to 16 residues.

Only one count was recorded for this clone. The gene calls are TRBV28 and TRBJ1-2; TRBD1 agrees at 8 bases. The trim removed 7 bases at V and 2 bases at J, leaving 12 bases unmatched. The CDR3 sequence is 16 residues long. The germline CDR1 and CDR2 sequences are MDHEN and SYDVKM. The CDR3 DNA sequence: TGTGCCAGCAACCCACTTGTGGGGACAGGAAACTATGGCTACACCTTC. Amino acids: CASNPLVGTGNYGYTF.